The clone carrying this T cell receptor (beta chain) was seen a handful of times. What it recognizes is unknown. The V segment lost 2 bases and the J segment 3 bases; nucleotides outside the gene matches: 8. The germline V gene has CDR1 LGHNA and CDR2 YSLEER. The CDR3 consists of 16 residues. A second 7 to 11 cycle PCR used barcoded and J-beta primers. MiXCR was run by TCRdb on the 5' RACE reads, yielding one entry per CDR3 protein. The data contain 1.5 million to 2 million distinct CDR3 sequences, 28% of them seen just once; the ten biggest clones take up 7.7%. Each donor was a healthy Caucasian individual from Russia, aged about 6 to 100. Extractions gave at least 6 micrograms of total RNA per sample. These data originate in a study of blood T cells in healthy people across ages. The study, taken as a whole, reports: The unsorted PBMCs prevented any conclusive comparison of naive versus antigen-experienced cells.

This clonotype originated in a woman younger than 45 in good health. The V gene is TRBV4-3, the J gene TRBJ2-3; 7 nucleotides line up with TRBD1. The sequencing input was blood. CDR3 protein: CASSQTRQGTTDTQYF. The CDR3 DNA sequence: TGCGCCAGCAGCCAAACCCGACAGGGAACGACAGATACGCAGTATTTT.